Detailed here is one TCR beta chain. Its target is not known. The entry originates in a study of shared clonotypes between healthy human individuals. Study-level information: Each donor's CD4 naive and CD4 memory cells filled three plates apiece, CD8 naive two, and CD8 memory one.

Cells designated naive CD8 were CD45RO-negative and were positively selected for CCR7, with terminally differentiated effector memory CD45RA+ cells excluded. Some clones are missing from TCRdb's copy, which holds only in-frame ones; the method was immunoSEQ multiplex PCR. Here the sample spans roughly 1,800,000 clones, about 95% being singletons. The germline CDR1 and CDR2 sequences are LGHNA and YSLEER. V trimming: 5 bases; J trimming: 3 bases; junction bases outside the gene matches: 3. The CDR3 totals 14 residues. Study-wide findings and caveats: Richness estimates generally favored naive over memory subsets.

The TCR was taken from a man aged 18 to 35 in good health. The sequencing sample was made of naive CD8+ T cells sorted from blood. The rearrangement links TRBV4-3 to TRBJ2-5, with TRBD2 matching 10 bases. In DNA, the CDR3 is TGCGCCAGCAGCTCCCTAGCGGGAGAAGAGACCCAGTACTTC. Residues: CASSSLAGEETQYF.